These 29 T cell receptor beta chains came from one sample sequenced in a study of T-cell reconstitution after alpha-beta-depleted transplantation in children. A library of TCRbeta sequences, prepared with unique molecular identifiers, was generated. In TCRdb, the PCR reads were re-called with MiXCR into one record per CDR3 protein. The sample lists approximately 350,000 distinct CDR3 sequences; about 16% were seen once. Sequenced here: PBMCs, mostly from graft donor cells, sampled 360 days after TCRalphabeta/CD19-depleted stem cell transplant. All receptors derive from a male patient between 2 and 10 years old who had a stem cell transplant for acute lymphoblastic leukemia, so the T cells may come from the graft donor.

This clonotype has a handful of counts. This chain connects TRBV2 to TRBJ1-2, with 11 bases lining up with TRBD1. The ends lost 6 bases at V and 2 bases at J; junction bases unmatched: 2. This CDR3 comprises 14 residues. Germline V lookup: CDR1 SNHLY, CDR2 FYNNEI. CDR3 loop: CASRGDRGNYGYTF. Here the CDR3 DNA reads TGTGCCAGCAGGGGGGACAGGGGGAACTATGGCTACACCTTC. The full variable domain, rest sourced from reference TRBV2 and TRBJ1-2, is EPEVTQTPSHQVTQMGQEVILRCVPISNHLYFYWYRQILGQKVEFLVSFYNNEISEKSEIFDDQFSVERPDGSNFTLKIRSTKLEDSAMYFCASRGDRGNYGYTFGSGTRLTVV.

The CDR3 DNA is TGCGCCAGCAGCTTGGCTACTAGCGGGAGGGGTGAGCAGTTCTTC. Translation gives CASSLATSGRGEQFF. The chain is built from TRBV5-1 and TRBJ2-1, with 13 nucleotides matching TRBD2. Germline trimming cut 0 bases from V and 9 bases from J; bases unmatched to any gene: 3. This CDR3 contains 15 residues. Germline CDR1 SGHRS, CDR2 YFSETQ.

CDR3 loop: CSAGIDNEQFF. CDR3 nucleotides: TGCAGTGCGGGGATAGACAATGAGCAGTTCTTC. J is TRBJ2-1 and V is TRBV20-1; D ambiguous. Germline V gene data show CDR1 as DFQATT and CDR2 as SNEGSKA (reference sequence). Trimming stripped 6 bases from V and 5 bases from J, with 8 bases between. CDR3 length: 11 residues.

V gene TRBV28 combines with J gene TRBJ2-5; no clear D. The V end lost 8 bases, the J end lost 2 bases, and 24 bases lay between the germline ends. CDR3 length equals 17 residues. CDR1 and CDR2 (germline): MDHEN, SYDVKM. CDR3 in amino acids: CASRTLLPGRRQETQYF. CDR3 sequence (DNA): TGTGCCAGCCGGACCCTCTTACCGGGTAGGCGGCAAGAGACCCAGTACTTC. Complete variable domain (other parts from reference TRBV28 and TRBJ2-5): DVKVTQSSRYLVKRTGEKVFLECVQDMDHENMFWYRQDPGLGLRLIYFSYDVKMKEKGDIPEGYSVSREKKERFSLILESASTNQTSMYLCASRTLLPGRRQETQYFGPGTRLLVL.

The chain combines TRBV27 with TRBJ2-3; D is perhaps TRBD1 (6 bases). Trimming stripped 6 bases from V and 2 bases from J, with 21 bases between. This CDR3 comprises 17 residues. The V gene's germline CDR1 is MNHEY and CDR2 SMNVEV (reference sequence). The CDR3 DNA reads as TGTGCCAGCAGCCCGCGGTCGGACAGTACCCACACAGATACGCAGTATTTT. It is translated as CASSPRSDSTHTDTQYF.

CDR3 in DNA: TGTGCCAGCAGTTTGGTGGCGGGAGCCTCTGTCAATGAGCAGTTCTTC. Amino acids: CASSLVAGASVNEQFF. The gene calls are TRBV28 and TRBJ2-1; 7 nucleotides match TRBD2. Germline CDR1 reads MDHEN; CDR2 reads SYDVKM. V lost 3 bases to trimming and J lost 6 bases; unmatched junction nucleotides: 11. This CDR3 is built from 16 residues. The full variable domain, with the rest looked up from reference TRBV28 and TRBJ2-1, is DVKVTQSSRYLVKRTGEKVFLECVQDMDHENMFWYRQDPGLGLRLIYFSYDVKMKEKGDIPEGYSVSREKKERFSLILESASTNQTSMYLCASSLVAGASVNEQFFGPGTRLTVL.

The V and J genes are TRBV6-2 or TRBV6-3 and TRBJ2-3, with D unresolved. V lost 6 bases and J lost 6, with 10 bases in between. The CDR3 runs 12 residues. Germline CDR1 reads MNHEY; CDR2 reads SVGEGT. The CDR3 DNA follows: TGTGCCAGCAGGACAAATAGTGATACGCAGTATTTT. This translates into CASRTNSDTQYF.

The chain has TRBV12-3 or TRBV12-4 and TRBJ2-7; the D is unclear. This CDR3 comprises 13 residues. The V end lost 5 bases, the J end lost 4 bases, and 12 bases lay between the germline ends. DNA of the CDR3: TGTGCCAGCAGTCTCGTGGATGAATACGAGCAGTACTTC. It encodes CASSLVDEYEQYF.

This clonotype was picked up a small number of times. The V call is TRBV7-9, the J call TRBJ2-1, with no clear D. Germline V CDR1 and CDR2: SEHNR, FQNEAQ (reference sequence). The CDR3 runs to 20 residues. V lost 4 bases and J lost 0, with 25 bases in between. The CDR3 DNA reads TGTGCCAGCAGCTCCCTAAGGCTGAGGACGGAAACGAGCTCCTACAATGAGCAGTTCTTC. As protein: CASSSLRLRTETSSYNEQFF.

This clonotype was found once. The rearrangement links TRBV5-1 to TRBJ1-2, with 8 bases lining up with TRBD1. The CDR3 extends over 14 amino acids. Germline loops: CDR1 SGHRS, CDR2 YFSETQ. Germline trimming cut 0 bases from V and 6 bases from J; bases unmatched to any gene: 4. In DNA, the CDR3 is TGCGCCAGCAGCTTGGCCCAGGGGGCGGATGGCTACACCTTC. This gives the protein CASSLAQGADGYTF.

V usage is TRBV5-1 and J usage is TRBJ2-2, with unresolved D. The CDR3 is 15 amino acids. Trimming removed 1 base from V and 5 bases from J, with 12 bases in between. Germline V gene lookup returns CDR1 SGHRS and CDR2 YFSETQ. The CDR3 reads CASSLTPVVTGELFF. The CDR3 DNA sequence: TGCGCCAGCAGCTTGACACCAGTAGTTACCGGGGAGCTGTTTTTT.

The CDR3 sequence: CAISEARGYEQYF. The DNA for the CDR3 is TGTGCCATCAGTGAGGCCAGGGGGTACGAGCAGTACTTC. The rearrangement joins TRBV10-3 to TRBJ2-7; 7 bases are a match to TRBD1. Germline values: CDR1 ENHRY, CDR2 SYGVKD. The CDR3 length is 13 residues. The junction had 2 bases not matched to a gene; V was cut back by 2 bases and J by 4 bases.

This chain connects TRBV4-3 to TRBJ2-1; possible D gene TRBD2, 6 bases. Looked up from germline, CDR1 is LGHNA and CDR2 is YSLEER. There are 16 residues in the CDR3. Trimming left V 1 base short and J 0 bases short, with 10 bases between. The CDR3 region is CASSQAAGNSYNEQFF. CDR3 DNA sequence: TGCGCCAGCAGCCAAGCAGCGGGTAACTCCTACAATGAGCAGTTCTTC.

There are many counts of this clonotype. This chain connects TRBV29-1 to TRBJ2-7; perhaps TRBD2 as D (6 bases). The ends were cut back, 6 bases at V and 0 bases at J, with 15 bases in the middle. CDR1 and CDR2 from the germline V gene are SQVTM and ANQGSEA. The CDR3 is made up of 14 amino acids. CDR3 amino acids: CSVGTEIASYEQYF. The CDR3 DNA reads TGCAGCGTAGGGACTGAAATAGCCTCCTACGAGCAGTACTTC.

This clonotype occurred a few times. The chain uses TRBV4-2 and TRBJ2-7, with 8 positions matching TRBD2. Germline values: CDR1 LGHNA, CDR2 YNFKEQ. The junction had 4 bases not matched to a gene; V was cut back by 0 bases and J by 0 bases. The CDR3 totals 16 residues. The CDR3: CASSQDPGTSSYEQYF. CDR3 nucleotide sequence: TGTGCCAGCAGCCAAGATCCCGGGACTAGCTCCTACGAGCAGTACTTC.

This clonotype was picked up many times. V gene TRBV7-9 combines with J gene TRBJ2-7; tentatively, D is TRBD1 or TRBD2 (5 bases each). The CDR3 extends over 13 amino acids. Looked up from germline, CDR1 is SEHNR and CDR2 is FQNEAQ (reference sequence). V was clipped by 5 bases and J by 3 bases, with 11 bases between them. This CDR3 reads CASSPRDGYEQYF. CDR3 sequence (DNA): TGTGCCAGCAGCCCCCGGGACGGCTACGAGCAGTACTTC. The full variable domain, completed using reference TRBV7-9 and TRBJ2-7, is DTGVSQNPRHKITKRGQNVTFRCDPISEHNRLYWYRQTLGQGPEFLTYFQNEAQLEKSRLLSDRFSAERPKGSFSTLEIQRTEQGDSAMYLCASSPRDGYEQYFGPGTRLTVT.

This clonotype was counted between two and nine times. The chain recombines TRBV5-1 with TRBJ2-5, with TRBD2 as a possible D gene (7 bases). V lost 0 bases and J 1 base, leaving 19 bases between the germline ends. CDR3 length equals 18 residues. CDR1 is SGHRS and CDR2 is YFSETQ in the germline V gene. The CDR3 here is CASSLGGGTSRAQETQYF. CDR3 sequence (DNA): TGCGCCAGCAGCTTGGGGGGGGGGACAAGCAGAGCCCAAGAGACCCAGTACTTC.

The CDR3 region has the DNA TGTGCCACCAGCGTGACCCTAGGTATTAGTGAGACCCAGTACTTC. Its protein product is CATSVTLGISETQYF. This chain uses TRBV15 with TRBJ2-5; D call uncertain. The V end was cut by 5 bases, the J end by 5 bases, with 18 bases between. The CDR3 runs 15 residues. Germline values: CDR1 LNHNV, CDR2 YYDKDF (reference sequence).

V is TRBV10-3 and J is TRBJ2-7; 7 bases are shared with TRBD2. This CDR3 is built from 14 residues. CDR1 and CDR2 (germline): ENHRY, SYGVKD. V was pared by 4 bases and J by 4 bases, with 7 bases of the junction left unmatched. The CDR3 DNA reads as TGTGCCATCAGTGGAGGCGGGAGAAGTTACGAGCAGTACTTC. It encodes CAISGGGRSYEQYF.

A few counts support this clonotype. The chain carries TRBV12-3 or TRBV12-4 and TRBJ2-5, with TRBD1 matching over 9 bases. J was trimmed by 5 bases and V by 5 bases; bases with no gene match: 9. CDR3 size: 15 residues. Here the CDR3 reads CASSIAGTGQETQYF. The DNA for the CDR3 is TGTGCCAGCAGTATCGCCGGGACAGGGCAGGAGACCCAGTACTTC.

This clonotype was recorded a few times. The V gene is TRBV28, the J gene TRBJ2-2, with 12 bases identical to TRBD2. The CDR3 consists of 15 residues. V lost 7 bases, J lost 6 bases, and 6 bases stayed unmatched. Germline values: CDR1 MDHEN, CDR2 SYDVKM. The CDR3 DNA reads as TGTGCCAGCACCCTCGCTAGCGGGAGGGCCGGGGAGCTGTTTTTT. Translated: CASTLASGRAGELFF.

V and J are TRBV4-3 and TRBJ2-5; no clear D gene. In germline, CDR1 is LGHNA, CDR2 YSLEER. CDR3 length: 15 residues. V was trimmed by 0 bases and J by 1 base, leaving 9 bases between them. The CDR3 region is CASSQEYGSQETQYF. DNA for the CDR3: TGCGCCAGCAGCCAAGAATACGGGTCCCAAGAGACCCAGTACTTC.

This clonotype was found a few times. The chain is built from TRBV5-1 and TRBJ2-2; D is undetermined. V lost 6 bases and J lost 1, with 10 bases in between. The CDR3 length is 14 residues. Per germline, CDR1 SGHRS and CDR2 YFSETQ. This CDR3 is CASIPDLNTGELFF. The CDR3 nucleotides read TGCGCCAGCATCCCCGACTTGAACACCGGGGAGCTGTTTTTT.

The chain links TRBV10-3 to TRBJ2-6; D is tentatively TRBD1 or TRBD2 (6 bases each). Germline CDR1 ENHRY, CDR2 SYGVKD. With 3 bases removed from V and 16 bases from J, the gap between germline ends came to 13 bases. The CDR3 runs to 12 residues. CDR3 loop: CAISDGGGGLTF. CDR3 coding DNA: TGTGCCATCAGTGACGGCGGAGGGGGGCTGACTTTC.

This clonotype was counted many times. The CDR3 DNA reads TGCAGTGCTAGAGGAGTATCAGATACGCAGTATTTT. This sequence encodes CSARGVSDTQYF. This chain links TRBV20-1 with TRBJ2-3; D ambiguous. V dropped 1 base and J dropped 4 bases, with 6 bases sitting between them. The CDR3 is made up of 12 amino acids. CDR1 is DFQATT and CDR2 is SNEGSKA in the germline V gene (reference sequence).

The genes are TRBV19 and TRBJ1-1; D not resolved. CDR3 length: 13 amino acids. CDR1 is LNHDA and CDR2 is SQIVND in the germline V gene (reference sequence). Between the trimmed V and J ends, which lost 3 bases and 7 bases, there was a span of 12 bases. In DNA, the CDR3 is TGTGCCAGTAGTATGGGCAGATCGGGTGAAGCTTTCTTT. Translating it yields CASSMGRSGEAFF. Looking up the rest from reference TRBV19 and TRBJ1-1 gives the full variable domain: DGGITQSPKYLFRKEGQNVTLSCEQNLNHDAMYWYRQDPGQGLRLIYYSQIVNDFQKGDIAEGYSVSREKKESFPLTVTSAQKNPTAFYLCASSMGRSGEAFFGQGTRLTVV.

This clonotype has a handful of counts. The chain uses TRBV29-1 and TRBJ2-7, with 14 positions matching TRBD2. The J segment lost 3 bases and the V segment lost 5 bases, leaving 9 bases of the junction unmatched. The CDR3 totals 16 residues. The germline V gene encodes CDR1 SQVTM and CDR2 ANQGSEA. The CDR3 nucleotides are TGCAGCGTTTCACCCCCGGGACTAGCGGGAGACTACGAGCAGTACTTC. It codes for CSVSPPGLAGDYEQYF.

DNA of the CDR3: TGTGCCAGCAGTCCACCGGGACAGGGAGACTACGAGCAGTACTTC. Encoded protein: CASSPPGQGDYEQYF. The chain links TRBV28 to TRBJ2-7; 9 bases align to TRBD1. Losses at the gene ends were 5 bases for V and 3 bases for J; bases not matched to a gene: 8. CDR1 and CDR2 (germline): MDHEN, SYDVKM. The CDR3 is 15 amino acids. The entire variable domain, with the rest obtained from reference TRBV28 and TRBJ2-7, is as follows: DVKVTQSSRYLVKRTGEKVFLECVQDMDHENMFWYRQDPGLGLRLIYFSYDVKMKEKGDIPEGYSVSREKKERFSLILESASTNQTSMYLCASSPPGQGDYEQYFGPGTRLTVT.

This clonotype has more than one count but fewer than ten. This chain connects TRBV29-1 to TRBJ2-4; TRBD2 matches 11 bases. The CDR3 is made up of 14 amino acids. With 2 bases clipped from V and 7 bases from J, the junction kept 4 bases outside the gene matches. In germline, CDR1 is SQVTM, CDR2 ANQGSEA. CDR3: CSVELAGGLNIQYF. In DNA, the CDR3 is TGCAGCGTTGAACTAGCGGGAGGTCTGAACATTCAGTACTTC.